A single sample is the source of the 30 T cell receptor beta chains below, sequenced in a study of T cells in Graves' hyperthyroidism and ophthalmopathy. RNA transcripts provided the source from which TCR beta CDR3 regions were amplified. A first-round RT-PCR of the TCR CDR3 used the HTBI primer set. Each CDR3 protein is one row after TCRdb ran MiXCR on the multiplex PCR reads. The sample records 550,000 to 600,000 distinct CDR3 sequences, approximately 14% being singletons. Sequencing was carried out using blood. The source is a young woman with Graves' ophthalmopathy.

This clonotype was observed a handful of times. The J gene is TRBJ1-4, the V gene TRBV7-6; TRBD1 might be the D (6 bases). Trimming took 2 bases from V and 2 from J, leaving 12 bases between them. The germline V gene has CDR1 SGHVS and CDR2 FNYEAQ. The CDR3 runs 16 residues. The CDR3 DNA sequence: TGTGCCAGCAGCTTAAGTGACAGGAGTACTAATGAAAAACTGTTTTTT. Translation: CASSLSDRSTNEKLFF.

The chain employs TRBV28 and TRBJ1-2, with D unclear. Germline CDR1 MDHEN, CDR2 SYDVKM. The CDR3 has 12 residues. Between the trimmed V and J ends, which lost 3 bases and 6 bases, there was a span of 8 bases. The CDR3 is CASSLIGHGYTF. DNA of the CDR3: TGTGCCAGCAGTTTGATCGGACATGGCTACACCTTC.

This clonotype has more than one count but fewer than ten. Germline and junction disagree at one end, which may indicate a read error. The chain recombines TRBV7-9 with TRBJ2-3; 9 bases line up with TRBD1. Germline V gives CDR1 SEHNR, CDR2 FQNEAQ (reference sequence). The CDR3 covers 16 residues. The CDR3 DNA is TGTACCAGCAGCTTAGGCTCACAGGGGGCTGCAGATACGCAGTATTTT. Translating it yields CTSSLGSQGAADTQYF.

This clonotype was seen many times. This chain links TRBV15 with TRBJ2-3, with 11 positions matching TRBD2. The V gene end was trimmed by 4 bases and the J gene end by 5 bases; junction bases not matched to a gene: 5. The V gene's germline CDR1 is LNHNV and CDR2 YYDKDF (reference sequence). This CDR3 has 15 amino acids. This CDR3 is CATSKRLAGLDTQYF. The CDR3, as DNA: TGTGCCACCAGCAAAAGACTAGCGGGACTAGATACGCAGTATTTT. The complete variable domain, with remaining parts taken from reference TRBV15 and TRBJ2-3, reads DAMVIQNPRYQVTQFGKPVTLSCSQTLNHNVMYWYQQKSSQAPKLLFHYYDKDFNNEADTPDNFQSRRPNTSFCFLDIRSPGLGDTAMYLCATSKRLAGLDTQYFGPGTRLTVL.

This clonotype was detected only a few times. The chain employs TRBV7-6 and TRBJ2-7; TRBD1 matches 8 bases. Germline values: CDR1 SGHVS, CDR2 FNYEAQ. V lost 1 base and J lost 2; bases outside the gene matches: 7. This CDR3 region has 16 residues. The CDR3: CASSLVGQVATYEQYF. Written as DNA, the CDR3 is TGTGCCAGCAGCTTAGTGGGACAGGTGGCCACCTACGAGCAGTACTTC.

The chain recombines TRBV29-1 with TRBJ2-1; TRBD1 might be the D (5 bases). The CDR3 totals 16 residues. Germline V gene lookup returns CDR1 SQVTM and CDR2 ANQGSEA. V lost 1 base and J lost 0, with 13 bases in between. CDR3 DNA sequence: TGCAGCGTTGAAGTCGCAGGGCCTAGCTCCTACAATGAGCAGTTCTTC. Translated, it gives CSVEVAGPSSYNEQFF.

A few counts support this clonotype. The CDR3 sequence: CASSFFHSGRAVQFF. The CDR3 DNA follows: TGTGCCAGCAGCTTTTTTCATAGCGGGAGGGCAGTGCAGTTCTTC. The chain uses TRBV11-1 and TRBJ2-1, with 11 bases fitting TRBD2. V lost 3 bases to trimming and J lost 12 bases; unmatched junction nucleotides: 10. The length of the CDR3 is 15 residues. CDR1 is SGHAT and CDR2 is FQDESV in the germline V gene (reference sequence).

This clonotype was observed a handful of times. The chain carries TRBV4-3 and TRBJ1-6; perhaps TRBD1 as D (6 bases). V lost 1 base, J lost 5 bases, and 9 bases lay in between. This CDR3 spans 15 amino acids. CDR1 is LGHNA, CDR2 YSLEER, per germline. CDR3 DNA: TGCGCCAGCAGCCAAGTCACAGGGAATAATTCACCCCTCCACTTT. Residues: CASSQVTGNNSPLHF.

This clonotype was counted at least ten times. J is TRBJ1-2 and V is TRBV28; 7 bases agree with TRBD1. Germline CDR1 and CDR2: MDHEN and SYDVKM. The junction had 8 bases not matched to a gene; V was cut back by 5 bases and J by 2 bases. The CDR3 loop spans 15 amino acids. The DNA for the CDR3 is TGTGCCAGCAGTCATCTGACGGGACAGAACTATGGCTACACCTTC. This encodes CASSHLTGQNYGYTF.

This clonotype was found many times. This chain joins TRBV7-2 and TRBJ2-1; 11 bases map to TRBD2. The germline V gene has CDR1 SGHTA and CDR2 FQGNSA. Trimming removed 5 bases from V and 5 bases from J; junction bases left unmatched: 8. This CDR3 is built from 16 residues. The CDR3 here is CASSPGLAGGHNEQFF. CDR3 bases: TGTGCCAGCAGCCCTGGACTAGCGGGCGGCCACAATGAGCAGTTCTTC.

This clonotype came up many times. The rearrangement joins TRBV5-1 to TRBJ1-3; D is unresolved. Germline-derived CDR1 and CDR2 are SGHRS and YFSETQ. Between the trimmed V and J ends, which lost 4 bases and 0 bases, there was a span of 11 bases. The CDR3 is 15 residues long. The CDR3 DNA follows: TGCGCCAGCAGCGGGAACATCAACTCTGGAAACACCATATATTTT. Amino acid sequence: CASSGNINSGNTIYF.

This clonotype was seen a handful of times. This rearrangement joins TRBV9 to TRBJ1-1, with unresolved D. The CDR3 runs 15 residues. Trimming took 4 bases from V and 1 from J, leaving 14 bases between them. CDR1 and CDR2 (germline): SGDLS, YYNGEE. The DNA for the CDR3 is TGTGCCAGCAGCTCTATGGCCGAAGGGAACACTGAAGCTTTCTTT. Encoded protein: CASSSMAEGNTEAFF.

This clonotype was recorded many times. This chain joins TRBV24-1 and TRBJ2-3, with 8 nucleotides matching TRBD2. In germline, CDR1 is KGHDR, CDR2 SFDVKD. This CDR3 region has 16 residues. The J segment lost 3 bases and the V segment lost 5 bases, leaving 9 bases of the junction unmatched. The CDR3 DNA reads as TGTGCCACCAGTGCCAGGGTTAGCGGGGCGACAGATACGCAGTATTTT. Translating it yields CATSARVSGATDTQYF.

V is TRBV7-6 and J is TRBJ2-7; the match to TRBD2 covers 7 bases. Trimming took 3 bases from V and 6 from J; bases not matched to a gene: 5. The CDR3 runs 13 residues. Germline values: CDR1 SGHVS, CDR2 FNYEAQ. DNA of the CDR3: TGTGCCAGCAGCTTCGGCGGGAGCCGCGAGCAGTACTTC. Translating it yields CASSFGGSREQYF.

This clonotype occurred many times. The V and J genes are TRBV2 and TRBJ2-3; 10 bases are shared with TRBD2. With V trimmed by 7 bases and J by 3 bases, 7 bases remained unmatched. Germline V gene lookup returns CDR1 SNHLY and CDR2 FYNNEI. The CDR3 is made up of 15 amino acids. The CDR3 loop is CASNLEREGTDTQYF. DNA of the CDR3: TGTGCCAGCAATCTGGAGCGGGAGGGGACAGATACGCAGTATTTT.

This clonotype was counted at least ten times. The chain couples TRBV5-1 to TRBJ2-3; 8 positions agree with TRBD2. There are 14 residues in the CDR3. The germline V gene encodes CDR1 SGHRS and CDR2 YFSETQ. Unmatched junction bases numbered 9, after V lost 6 bases and J lost 6 bases. The CDR3 DNA sequence: TGCGCCAGCAAAACTAGCGGCCGTGGTGATACGCAGTATTTT. Protein sequence: CASKTSGRGDTQYF.

This clonotype was found a few times. The J gene is TRBJ2-2, the V gene TRBV27, with 8 bases matching TRBD1. J was trimmed by 4 bases and V by 7 bases; bases with no gene match: 11. The CDR3 runs to 16 residues. Germline lookup yields CDR1 MNHEY and CDR2 SMNVEV (reference sequence). CDR3 amino acids: CASTPGVQGVTGELFF. The DNA for the CDR3 is TGTGCCAGCACCCCGGGCGTACAGGGGGTCACCGGGGAGCTGTTTTTT.

The table lists this clonotype with a few counts. This chain uses TRBV5-5 with TRBJ1-3; D gene uncertain. Between the trimmed V and J ends, which lost 2 bases and 9 bases, there was a span of 15 bases. The CDR3 extends over 14 amino acids. CDR1 and CDR2 (germline): SGHKS, YYEKEE (reference sequence). The CDR3 loop is CASSFQPSGGTIYF. CDR3 in DNA: TGTGCCAGCAGCTTCCAACCATCCGGTGGCACCATATATTTT.

This clonotype was seen repeatedly, ten times or more. This chain joins TRBV28 and TRBJ1-2; weak D call: TRBD1 (5 bases). V was pared by 10 bases and J by 4 bases, with 19 bases between. The CDR3 length is 14 residues. CDR1 MDHEN and CDR2 SYDVKM come from the germline V gene. CDR3 sequence (DNA): TGTGCCACCACCATCTACGGACAAGGCTATGGCTACACCTTC. This encodes CATTIYGQGYGYTF.

Note on this clonotype: Germline is not matched at one junction end, which may reflect a read error. The chain joins TRBV5-8 to TRBJ2-7; a possible D gene is TRBD1 (5 bases). CDR1 and CDR2 (germline): SGHTS, YDEGEE. The CDR3 runs to 12 residues. CDR3 coding DNA: TGCGCCAGCAGGAAGGAGACAGACGAGCAGTACTTC. Translating gives CASRKETDEQYF.

This clonotype was seen repeatedly, ten times or more. This chain uses TRBV7-9 with TRBJ2-3, with D uncertain. Trimming stripped 4 bases from V and 0 bases from J, with 2 bases between. CDR1 is SEHNR and CDR2 is FQNEAQ in the germline V gene (reference sequence). The CDR3 loop spans 12 amino acids. CDR3 in DNA: TGTGCCAGCAGCTCTAGCACAGATACGCAGTATTTT. It specifies CASSSSTDTQYF.

The sample holds a few counts of this clonotype. V and J are TRBV6-6 and TRBJ2-7; D may be TRBD1 (6 bases). Trimming cost V 0 bases and J 5 bases, with 14 bases left between them. The germline gives CDR1 MNHNY, CDR2 SVGAGI (reference sequence). The CDR3 is made up of 15 amino acids. CDR3 in amino acids: CASSYSVTGNNEQYF. In DNA form, the CDR3 reads TGTGCCAGCAGTTACTCGGTTACAGGGAATAACGAGCAGTACTTC.

Many counts were recorded for this clonotype. The V call is TRBV2, the J call TRBJ2-5, with D possibly TRBD1 on 5 matching bases. V was cut by 3 bases and J by 3 bases, with 11 bases left in between. The CDR3 sequence is 14 residues long. Germline CDR1 reads SNHLY; CDR2 reads FYNNEI. The CDR3 DNA reads as TGTGCCAGCAGTGACTGGGGCCAAAAAGAGACCCAGTACTTC. As protein: CASSDWGQKETQYF.

The V and J genes are TRBV3-1 and TRBJ2-3; 12 bases align to TRBD1. The germline gives CDR1 LGHDT, CDR2 YNNKEL (reference sequence). The CDR3 extends over 16 amino acids. V lost 6 bases, J lost 5 bases, and 9 bases stayed unmatched. The CDR3 bases are TGTGCCAGCAGGCCCGGGACAGGGGGCGGTGGAGATACGCAGTATTTT. This translates into CASRPGTGGGGDTQYF.

At least ten counts were recorded for this clonotype. The CDR3 DNA reads TGTGCCTGGAGCGCTCCGGGACAGGGGGCAGGGGAGCAGTACTTC. Amino acid sequence: CAWSAPGQGAGEQYF. This chain links TRBV30 with TRBJ2-7; TRBD1 matches at 12 bases. The germline V gene encodes CDR1 GTSNPN and CDR2 SVGIG (reference sequence). The V gene end was trimmed by 3 bases and the J gene end by 7 bases; junction bases not matched to a gene: 10. This CDR3 region has 15 residues.

This clonotype was observed many times. The V gene is TRBV30, the J gene TRBJ2-1; 13 bases line up with TRBD2. The CDR3 spans 12 residues. The junction had 2 bases not matched to a gene; V was cut back by 8 bases and J by 7 bases. Germline V gene sequence: CDR1 GTSNPN, CDR2 SVGIG (reference sequence). CDR3 in amino acids: CAGLAGVNEQFF. The CDR3 coding sequence is TGTGCCGGACTAGCGGGAGTGAATGAGCAGTTCTTC.

This clonotype has ten or more counts. CDR3 loop: CASSYWGATYEQYF. CDR3 nucleotide sequence: TGTGCCAGCAGTTACTGGGGGGCGACATACGAGCAGTACTTC. V usage is TRBV6-2 or TRBV6-3 and J usage is TRBJ2-7; D might be TRBD1 or TRBD2, each matching 6 bases. The V and J ends lost 1 base and 4 bases respectively, with 11 bases between them. Germline CDR1 and CDR2: MNHEY and SVGEGT. The CDR3 contains 14 residues.

This clonotype showed up many times. The CDR3 region is CASSAGDLGNQPQHF. DNA for the CDR3: TGTGCCAGCAGTGCAGGGGATTTGGGCAATCAGCCCCAGCATTTT. The rearrangement uses TRBV12-3 or TRBV12-4 and TRBJ1-5; D perhaps matches TRBD1 (6 bases). This CDR3 is 15 amino acids long. V dropped 5 bases and J dropped 2 bases, with 13 bases sitting between them.

The rearrangement joins TRBV10-3 to TRBJ1-4, with TRBD1 matching 7 bases. The CDR3 spans 16 residues. V lost 2 bases and J lost 0; bases outside the gene matches: 3. Germline assignment: CDR1 ENHRY and CDR2 SYGVKD. The CDR3 spells CAISERTGSTNEKLFF. In nucleotides, the CDR3 is TGTGCCATCAGTGAGCGGACAGGTTCAACTAATGAAAAACTGTTTTTT.

This clonotype was picked up many times. The chain employs TRBV6-2 or TRBV6-3 and TRBJ1-1; 9 nucleotides line up with TRBD1. CDR3 length: 15 residues. V shed 9 bases, J shed 10 bases, and the junction held 18 bases outside the gene matches. Germline CDR1 MNHEY, CDR2 SVGEGT. The CDR3 region is CASSPTGGTGTGAFF. For the CDR3, the DNA is TGTGCCAGTTCTCCGACAGGGGGAACGGGTACGGGAGCTTTCTTT.